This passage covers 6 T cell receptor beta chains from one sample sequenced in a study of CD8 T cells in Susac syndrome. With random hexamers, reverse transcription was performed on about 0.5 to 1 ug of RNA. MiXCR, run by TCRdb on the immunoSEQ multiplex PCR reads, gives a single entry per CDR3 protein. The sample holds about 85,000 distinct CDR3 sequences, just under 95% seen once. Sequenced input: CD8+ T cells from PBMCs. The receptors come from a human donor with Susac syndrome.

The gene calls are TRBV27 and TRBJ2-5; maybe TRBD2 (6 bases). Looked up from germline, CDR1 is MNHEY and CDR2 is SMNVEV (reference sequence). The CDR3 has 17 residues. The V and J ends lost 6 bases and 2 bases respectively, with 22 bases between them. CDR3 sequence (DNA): TGTGCCAGCAGACCAGGTGGGGGGAGCGGGTGGCAAGAGACCCAGTACTTC. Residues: CASRPGGGSGWQETQYF.

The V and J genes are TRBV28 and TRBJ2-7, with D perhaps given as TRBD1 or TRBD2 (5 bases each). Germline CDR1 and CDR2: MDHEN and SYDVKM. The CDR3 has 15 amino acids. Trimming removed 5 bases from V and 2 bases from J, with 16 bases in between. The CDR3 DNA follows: TGTGCCAGCAGTCCATCCGGGACGTCAGCCTACGAGCAGTACTTC. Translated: CASSPSGTSAYEQYF.

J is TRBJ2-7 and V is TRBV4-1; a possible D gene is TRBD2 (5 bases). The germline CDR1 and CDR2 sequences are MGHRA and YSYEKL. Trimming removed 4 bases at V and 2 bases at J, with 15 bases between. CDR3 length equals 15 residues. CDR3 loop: CASSPGSSRPYEQYF. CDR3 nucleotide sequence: TGCGCCAGCAGCCCGGGATCTTCGAGGCCCTACGAGCAGTACTTC.

In DNA, the CDR3 is TGCAGTGCTATTGATTCCAGGACCGGATGGGGCGAGCAGTACTTC. It codes for CSAIDSRTGWGEQYF. The chain joins TRBV20-1 to TRBJ2-7, with D uncertain. V was cut by 4 bases and J by 6 bases, with 22 bases left in between. From germline, CDR1 is DFQATT and CDR2 SNEGSKA (reference sequence). The CDR3 is made up of 15 amino acids.

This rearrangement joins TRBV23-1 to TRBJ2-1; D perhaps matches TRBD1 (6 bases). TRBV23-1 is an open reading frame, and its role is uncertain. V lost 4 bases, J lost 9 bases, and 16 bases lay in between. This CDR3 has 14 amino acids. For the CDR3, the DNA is TGCGCCAGCAGTCTCAGGGGAATCGGGTCTGAGCAGTTCTTC. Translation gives CASSLRGIGSEQFF.

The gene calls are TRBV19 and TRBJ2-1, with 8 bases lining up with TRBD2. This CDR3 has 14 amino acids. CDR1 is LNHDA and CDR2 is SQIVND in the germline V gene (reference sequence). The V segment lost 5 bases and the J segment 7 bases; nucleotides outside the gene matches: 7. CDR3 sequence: CASSLRTSLNEQFF. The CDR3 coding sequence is TGTGCCAGTAGTCTGCGGACTAGCCTTAATGAGCAGTTCTTC.